This record looks at one TCR beta chain sequence and its context. The V gene's germline CDR1 is SQVTM and CDR2 ANQGSEA. V gave up 3 bases and J gave up 3 bases; unmatched junction bases: 7. The CDR3 extends over 15 amino acids. This sample stems from a study of control samples from healthy donors and cancer patients. Sequencing used immunoSEQ multiplex PCR; TCRdb keeps in-frame clones, though not all of them. Of 15,000 to 20,000 clones in the sample, around 84% were seen once. This TCR was sampled from a woman in her 70s with colorectal cancer. This chain links TRBV29-1 with TRBJ2-3; 9 positions agree with TRBD1. The sequencing sample was made of PBMCs. The CDR3 DNA reads TGCAGCGTTGAGGGGACAGGGATGGGGACAGATACGCAGTATTTT. It specifies CSVEGTGMGTDTQYF.